The 13 T cell receptor beta chains listed next were all sequenced from one sample in a study of technical replicates of blood from a few donors. Sequencing used immunoSEQ multiplex PCR; TCRdb keeps in-frame clones, though not all of them. The table includes 95,000 to 100,000 clones, approximately 94% detected once. The sample was T cells isolated from PBMCs. Receptor source: a human donor in good health.

The chain employs TRBV6-5 and TRBJ1-2; TRBD1 matches 8 bases. CDR1 and CDR2 from the germline V gene are MNHEY and SVGAGI. There are 12 residues in the CDR3. Unmatched junction bases numbered 1, after V lost 3 bases and J lost 7 bases. The CDR3 loop is CASSYTGGGYTF. The CDR3 region has the DNA TGTGCCAGCAGTTATACAGGGGGTGGCTACACCTTC.

The genes are TRBV29-1 and TRBJ2-5, with 8 bases that match TRBD2. The J segment lost 5 bases and the V segment lost 4 bases, leaving 30 bases of the junction unmatched. The germline V gene encodes CDR1 SQVTM and CDR2 ANQGSEA. The CDR3 is 21 amino acids. The CDR3 sequence is CSVAGQRSLSGGGASQETQYF. DNA of the CDR3: TGCAGCGTTGCGGGCCAACGATCTCTAAGCGGGGGCGGCGCGTCTCAGGAGACCCAGTACTTC. Based on the CDR3 plus reference TRBV29-1 and TRBJ2-5, the full variable domain is SAVISQKPSRDICQRGTSLTIQCQVDSQVTMMFWYRQQPGQSLTLIATANQGSEATYESGFVIDKFPISRPNLTFSTLTVSNMSPEDSSIYLCSVAGQRSLSGGGASQETQYFGPGTRLLVL.

This chain connects TRBV4-2 to TRBJ1-3; the D is unclear. From germline, CDR1 is LGHNA and CDR2 YNFKEQ. The CDR3 runs 17 residues. V lost 0 bases and J 2 bases, leaving 14 bases between the germline ends. CDR3: CASSQEAPGMAGNTIYF. The CDR3 nucleotides are TGTGCCAGCAGCCAAGAGGCCCCGGGGATGGCTGGAAACACCATATATTTT.

This clone showed up just once. Relative to the germline gene, one junction end is altered; a read error may explain this. V gene TRBV2 combines with J gene TRBJ1-1, with D perhaps matching TRBD1 (6 bases). There are 13 residues in the CDR3. Germline CDR1 reads SNHLY; CDR2 reads FYNNEI. This CDR3 reads CASNEQGNTEAFF. The DNA for the CDR3 is TGTGCCAGCAATGAACAGGGTAACACTGAAGCTTTCTTT. The full variable domain, its missing parts supplied by reference TRBV2 and TRBJ1-1, is EPEVTQTPSHQVTQMGQEVILRCVPISNHLYFYWYRQILGQKVEFLVSFYNNEISEKSEIFDDQFSVERPDGSNFTLKIRSTKLEDSAMYFCASNEQGNTEAFFGQGTRLTVV.

In DNA, the CDR3 is TGTGCCAGCAGCCAGACGACGGGGTTCGAAACGATGAACACTGAAGCTTTCTTT. This codes for CASSQTTGFETMNTEAFF. This chain connects TRBV4-2 to TRBJ1-1, with D unclear. This CDR3 contains 18 residues. With 3 bases removed from V and 0 bases from J, the gap between germline ends came to 20 bases. From germline, CDR1 is LGHNA and CDR2 YNFKEQ.

V usage is TRBV5-1 and J usage is TRBJ2-1, with 12 bases that match TRBD2. The CDR3 runs to 16 residues. Germline V gene lookup returns CDR1 SGHRS and CDR2 YFSETQ. Trimming cost V 0 bases and J 9 bases; bases outside gene matches: 7. The CDR3 here is CASSLVSSGGGTEQFF. The CDR3 DNA is TGCGCCAGCAGCTTGGTTTCTAGCGGGGGGGGCACTGAGCAGTTCTTC. Using reference TRBV5-1 and TRBJ2-1 for the parts outside the CDR3, the full variable domain is KAGVTQTPRYLIKTRGQQVTLSCSPISGHRSVSWYQQTPGQGLQFLFEYFSETQRNKGNFPGRFSGRQFSNSRSEMNVSTLELGDSALYLCASSLVSSGGGTEQFFGPGTRLTVL.

The rearrangement links TRBV14 to TRBJ2-7; D is perhaps TRBD2 (6 bases). Trimming took off 6 bases at V and 0 bases at J, with 15 bases between the two ends. Germline CDR1 and CDR2: SGHDN and FVKESK. The CDR3 runs to 15 residues. CDR3 amino acids: CASSWSGSFSYEQYF. In nucleotides, the CDR3 is TGTGCCAGCAGTTGGAGCGGGTCCTTCTCCTACGAGCAGTACTTC. The entire variable domain, with the rest obtained from reference TRBV14 and TRBJ2-7, is as follows: EAGVTQFPSHSVIEKGQTVTLRCDPISGHDNLYWYRRVMGKEIKFLLHFVKESKQDESGMPNNRFLAERTGGTYSTLKVQPAELEDSGVYFCASSWSGSFSYEQYFGPGTRLTVT.

The CDR3 nucleotides read TGTGCCAGTAGTCCCTTGACAGGAGCCTACGAGCAGTACTTC. Its protein is CASSPLTGAYEQYF. The chain links TRBV19 to TRBJ2-7; the D gene is possibly TRBD1 (6 bases). CDR1 is LNHDA and CDR2 is SQIVND in the germline V gene (reference sequence). Trimming shortened V by 5 bases and J by 2 bases, and 13 bases separated the two germline ends. The length of the CDR3 is 14 residues. The whole variable domain, filled in from reference TRBV19 and TRBJ2-7, reads DGGITQSPKYLFRKEGQNVTLSCEQNLNHDAMYWYRQDPGQGLRLIYYSQIVNDFQKGDIAEGYSVSREKKESFPLTVTSAQKNPTAFYLCASSPLTGAYEQYFGPGTRLTVT.

This chain uses TRBV7-9 with TRBJ2-3; 12 bases map to TRBD2. The germline gives CDR1 SEHNR, CDR2 FQNEAQ (reference sequence). The V segment lost 4 bases and the J segment 2 bases; nucleotides outside the gene matches: 13. CDR3 length: 19 residues. CDR3 DNA: TGTGCCAGCAGCTCACCGATCGCTAGCGGGGGGGCTAACACAGATACGCAGTATTTT. As protein: CASSSPIASGGANTDTQYF.

This clone was recorded only once. This rearrangement joins TRBV5-5 to TRBJ1-3; 10 positions match TRBD1. The CDR3 is 15 residues long. The V gene end was trimmed by 3 bases and the J gene end by 2 bases; junction bases not matched to a gene: 2. The germline V gene has CDR1 SGHKS and CDR2 YYEKEE (reference sequence). The CDR3 DNA sequence: TGTGCCAGCAGCTCCGGGACAGGGGCTGGAAACACCATATATTTT. Amino acid sequence: CASSSGTGAGNTIYF.

The chain is built from TRBV18 and TRBJ2-1; D gene uncertain. V dropped 0 bases and J dropped 0 bases, with 9 bases sitting between them. This CDR3 comprises 16 residues. The germline gives CDR1 KGHSH, CDR2 LQKENI. CDR3 sequence reads: CASSPPAVSSYNEQFF. The CDR3 DNA reads as TGTGCCAGCTCACCACCGGCAGTCTCCTCCTACAATGAGCAGTTCTTC.

CDR3 region: CASSFSVGGGGLQETQYF. CDR3 DNA sequence: TGTGCCAGCAGCTTCTCCGTAGGTGGCGGGGGCCTCCAAGAGACCCAGTACTTC. This rearrangement joins TRBV11-2 to TRBJ2-5; TRBD2 might be the D (7 bases). V was trimmed by 3 bases and J by 1 base, leaving 21 bases between them. The CDR3 covers 18 residues. CDR1 and CDR2 (germline): SGHAT, FQNNGV. The full variable domain, completed using reference TRBV11-2 and TRBJ2-5, is EAGVAQSPRYKIIEKRQSVAFWCNPISGHATLYWYQQILGQGPKLLIQFQNNGVVDDSQLPKDRFSAERLKGVDSTLKIQPAKLEDSAVYLCASSFSVGGGGLQETQYFGPGTRLLVL.

The gene calls are TRBV6-4 and TRBJ1-4; weak D call: TRBD1 (5 bases). The CDR3 runs to 21 residues. Germline V gene sequence: CDR1 MRHNA, CDR2 SNTAGT. Trimming left V 2 bases short and J 0 bases short, with 25 bases between. CDR3 nucleotide sequence: TGTGCCAGCAGTGACAAGGAAGGGGAAGCCCTCCTTATTGCAACTAATGAAAAACTGTTTTTT. It translates to CASSDKEGEALLIATNEKLFF.